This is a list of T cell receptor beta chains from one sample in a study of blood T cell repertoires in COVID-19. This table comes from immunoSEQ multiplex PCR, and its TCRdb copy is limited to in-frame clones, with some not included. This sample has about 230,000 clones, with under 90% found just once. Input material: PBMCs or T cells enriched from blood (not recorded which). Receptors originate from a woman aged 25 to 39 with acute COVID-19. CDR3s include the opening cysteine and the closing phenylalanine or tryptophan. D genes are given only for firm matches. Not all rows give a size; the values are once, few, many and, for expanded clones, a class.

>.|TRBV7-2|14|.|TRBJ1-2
CASSEVPQGRGYTF
TGTGCCAGCAGCGAAGTACCACAGGGACGGGGCTACACCTTC
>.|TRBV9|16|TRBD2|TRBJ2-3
CASSEGTSGGADTQYF
TGTGCCAGCAGCGAGGGGACTAGCGGGGGGGCAGATACGCAGTATTTT
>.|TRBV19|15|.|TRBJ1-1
CASSIRGNRNTEAFF
TGTGCCAGTAGTATCCGGGGGAACCGAAACACTGAAGCTTTCTTT
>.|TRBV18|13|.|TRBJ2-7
CASALPGDYEQYF
TGTGCCAGCGCGCTCCCGGGGGACTACGAGCAGTACTTC
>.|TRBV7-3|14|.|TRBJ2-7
CASSPTAISYEQYF
TGTGCCAGCAGCCCTACCGCCATCTCCTACGAGCAGTACTTC
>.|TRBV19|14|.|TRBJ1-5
CASSRTDSNQPQHF
TGTGCCAGTAGTCGGACAGATAGCAATCAGCCCCAGCATTTT
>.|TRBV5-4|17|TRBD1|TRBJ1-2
CASSPNPQGAVGYGYTF
TGTGCCAGCAGCCCTAACCCACAGGGGGCGGTTGGCTATGGCTACACCTTC
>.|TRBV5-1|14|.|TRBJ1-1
CASSPSGTFTEAFF
TGCGCCAGCAGCCCGAGTGGGACATTTACTGAAGCTTTCTTT
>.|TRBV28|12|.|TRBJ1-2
CASSGYSFGYTF
TGTGCCAGCAGTGGGTACAGTTTTGGCTACACCTTC
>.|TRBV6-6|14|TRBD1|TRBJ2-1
CASTLQGAYNEQFF
TGTGCCAGCACTCTCCAGGGGGCCTACAATGAGCAGTTCTTC
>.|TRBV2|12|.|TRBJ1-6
CASKGGNPPLHF
TGTGCCAGCAAGGGGGGGAATCCACCCCTCCACTTT
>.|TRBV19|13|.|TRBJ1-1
CASSIGVNTEAFF
TGTGCCAGTAGTATCGGGGTGAACACTGAAGCTTTCTTT
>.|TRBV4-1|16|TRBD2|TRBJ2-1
CASSQSSGYLYNEQFF
TGCGCCAGCAGCCAATCTAGCGGGTATCTCTACAATGAGCAGTTCTTC
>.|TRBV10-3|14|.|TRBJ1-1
CAISEWATGTEAFF
TGTGCCATCAGTGAGTGGGCCACGGGGACTGAAGCTTTCTTT
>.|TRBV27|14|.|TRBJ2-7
CASSLVGDLYEQYF
TGTGCCAGCAGTTTAGTAGGGGATCTCTACGAGCAGTACTTC
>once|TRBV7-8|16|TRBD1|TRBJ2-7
CASSLLAGQGRGEQYF
TGTGCCAGCAGCTTATTAGCGGGACAGGGGCGGGGCGAGCAGTACTTC
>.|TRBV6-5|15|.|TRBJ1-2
CASSYSGSSNYGYTF
TGTGCCAGCAGTTACTCGGGCAGCTCTAACTATGGCTACACCTTC
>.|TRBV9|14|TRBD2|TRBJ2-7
CASSAGTTSYEQYF
TGTGCCAGCAGCGCCGGGACTACATCCTACGAGCAGTACTTC
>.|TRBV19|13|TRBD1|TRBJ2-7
CASSRRTGDEQYF
TGTGCCAGTAGTAGGAGGACAGGGGACGAGCAGTACTTC
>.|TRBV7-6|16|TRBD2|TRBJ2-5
CASSLGWRGDQETQYF
TGTGCCAGCAGCTTAGGCTGGCGGGGGGACCAAGAGACCCAGTACTTC
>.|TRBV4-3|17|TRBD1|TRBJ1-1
CASSQALTGQVGDDAFF
TGCGCCAGCAGCCAAGCTCTCACGGGACAGGTGGGAGACGATGCTTTCTTT
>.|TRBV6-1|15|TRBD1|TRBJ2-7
CASSDGTDDLREQYF
TGTGCCAGCAGTGACGGGACAGACGACCTACGAGAGCAGTACTTC
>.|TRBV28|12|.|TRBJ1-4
CASKQGNEKLFF
TGTGCCAGCAAGCAGGGTAATGAAAAACTGTTTTTT
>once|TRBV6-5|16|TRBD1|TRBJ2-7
CASSYSPGTGSYEQYF
TGTGCCAGCAGTTACTCTCCCGGGACAGGATCCTACGAGCAGTACTTC
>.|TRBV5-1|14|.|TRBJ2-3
CASSWRLVTDTQYF
TGCGCCAGCAGTTGGAGACTAGTAACAGATACGCAGTATTTT
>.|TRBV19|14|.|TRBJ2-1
CASSWSGTYNEQFF
TGTGCCAGTAGTTGGTCGGGGACCTACAATGAGCAGTTCTTC
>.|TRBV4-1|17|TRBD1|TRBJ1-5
CASSQDRDRGDNQPQHF
TGCGCCAGCAGCCAAGATCGGGACAGGGGGGATAATCAGCCCCAGCATTTT
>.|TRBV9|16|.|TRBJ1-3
CASSAQQGLYGNTIYF
TGTGCCAGCAGCGCGCAACAGGGTCTGTATGGAAACACCATATATTTT
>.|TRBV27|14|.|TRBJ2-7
CASAPGGRGLEQYF
TGTGCCAGCGCCCCCGGGGGGCGGGGTCTCGAGCAGTACTTC
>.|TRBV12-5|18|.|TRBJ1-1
CASGLFGPAPQRNTEAFF
TGTGCTAGTGGTTTGTTTGGGCCAGCTCCGCAGAGGAACACTGAAGCTTTCTTT
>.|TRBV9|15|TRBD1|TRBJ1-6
CASSVGTGNRSPLHF
TGTGCCAGCAGCGTCGGGACAGGGAATCGCTCACCCCTCCACTTT
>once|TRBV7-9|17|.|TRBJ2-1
CASSLAWDQGGYNEQFF
TGTGCCAGCAGCTTAGCGTGGGACCAGGGGGGCTACAATGAGCAGTTCTTC
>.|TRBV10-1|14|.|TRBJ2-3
CASSRGDNTDTQYF
TGCGCCAGCAGCAGGGGGGATAACACAGATACGCAGTATTTT
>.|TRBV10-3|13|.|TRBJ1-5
CAIRATENQPQHF
TGTGCCATCCGAGCGACAGAAAATCAGCCCCAGCATTTT